The 18 T cell receptor beta chains reported below all come from one sample, sequenced in a study of T-cell memory formation after mild COVID-19. Each CDR3 protein gets one entry after TCRdb re-called the 5' RACE reads with MiXCR. The repertoire holds nearly 350,000 distinct CDR3 sequences, with 10% to 15% as singletons. Sequencing was performed on PBMCs or a T cell subset sorted from them (not recorded which). The receptors derive from a man aged 18 to 29 who had mild COVID-19 (a few samples of this study predate the infection). Cell type and time point are not known.

The chain couples TRBV29-1 to TRBJ1-1; D is undetermined. The CDR3 has 14 amino acids. Germline-derived CDR1 and CDR2 are SQVTM and ANQGSEA. V dropped 1 base and J dropped 4 bases, with 13 bases sitting between them. The CDR3 loop is CSVEGGGGITEAFF. CDR3 coding DNA: TGCAGCGTTGAAGGGGGAGGTGGAATCACTGAAGCTTTCTTT.

Only one count was recorded for this clonotype. The chain carries TRBV6-2 or TRBV6-3 and TRBJ1-3; D is unclear. Germline V lookup: CDR1 MNHEY, CDR2 SVGEGT. The V and J ends lost 10 bases and 2 bases respectively, with 24 bases between them. CDR3 length: 17 amino acids. CDR3 bases: TGTGCCACCTTGGATGGCTCTTATACATCCGCTGGAAACACCATATATTTT. Translation gives CATLDGSYTSAGNTIYF.

V and J are TRBV4-1 and TRBJ2-2; D is possibly TRBD2 (5 bases). With 0 bases removed from V and 7 bases from J, the gap between germline ends came to 12 bases. Germline V gene lookup returns CDR1 MGHRA and CDR2 YSYEKL. The CDR3 extends over 15 amino acids. The CDR3 nucleotides read TGCGCCAGCAGCCAAGAGGGCGGGCCTGGCGGGGAGCTGTTTTTT. The encoded protein is CASSQEGGPGGELFF.

The chain joins TRBV4-1 to TRBJ2-2; no definite D call. Germline CDR1 MGHRA, CDR2 YSYEKL. V dropped 5 bases and J dropped 2 bases, with 21 bases sitting between them. The CDR3 consists of 18 residues. Here the CDR3 DNA reads TGCGCCAGCAGCGGACCGACCAGCAGATATGCAAACACCGGGGAGCTGTTTTTT. Its protein product is CASSGPTSRYANTGELFF.

This sequence joins TRBV5-6 and TRBJ2-7; D is possibly TRBD1 (6 bases). Germline CDR1 SGHDT, CDR2 YYEEEE. V lost 6 bases to trimming and J lost 5 bases, with 15 bases between them. This CDR3 has 13 amino acids. In nucleotides, the CDR3 is TGTGCCAGCAAACCACAGGGTTACGACGAGCAGTACGTC. Its protein product is CASKPQGYDEQYV.

The J gene is TRBJ2-3, the V gene TRBV6-2 or TRBV6-3; possible D gene TRBD2, 5 bases. Trimming pared 5 bases from V and 3 bases from J, leaving 18 bases between. This CDR3 comprises 16 residues. Germline V lookup: CDR1 MNHEY, CDR2 SVGEGT. The DNA of the CDR3 is TGTGCCAGCAGTGTTACGCCGCGAGGGCGGACAGATACGCAGTATTTT. Protein product: CASSVTPRGRTDTQYF.

The chain combines TRBV7-8 with TRBJ2-6; no clear D gene. CDR1 and CDR2 from the germline V gene are SGHVS and FQNEAQ. The CDR3 is made up of 14 amino acids. V gave up 2 bases and J gave up 2 bases, with 4 bases separating them. CDR3 region: CASSLSTGANVLTF. DNA of the CDR3: TGTGCCAGCAGCTTAAGTACTGGGGCCAACGTCCTGACTTTC.

V and J are TRBV20-1 and TRBJ1-5, with D hard to call. V was cut by 3 bases and J by 3 bases, with 12 bases left in between. The germline V gene encodes CDR1 DFQATT and CDR2 SNEGSKA (reference sequence). This CDR3 is 14 amino acids long. The CDR3: CSASVTGANQPQHF. CDR3 DNA: TGCAGTGCTAGTGTAACGGGTGCCAATCAGCCCCAGCATTTT.

This clonotype was seen a few times. This chain uses TRBV7-2 with TRBJ2-1; D may be TRBD2 (6 bases). V lost 6 bases to trimming and J lost 8 bases, with 20 bases between them. This CDR3 comprises 15 residues. CDR1 SGHTA and CDR2 FQGNSA come from the germline V gene. CDR3 sequence reads: CASSPLGGAPDEQFF. The CDR3 coding sequence is TGTGCCAGCAGTCCCCTCGGAGGGGCGCCGGATGAGCAGTTCTTC.

The chain recombines TRBV5-1 with TRBJ1-1; the D gene is possibly TRBD1 (6 bases). V lost 0 bases and J lost 2, with 11 bases in between. The CDR3 is 15 amino acids. From germline, CDR1 is SGHRS and CDR2 YFSETQ. The CDR3 DNA reads as TGCGCCAGCAGCTTGGTTCGGACAGCAAACACTGAAGCTTTCTTT. Translation: CASSLVRTANTEAFF.

This clonotype was found many times. The V and J genes are TRBV5-6 and TRBJ2-7; D may be TRBD1 (6 bases). Germline CDR1 and CDR2: SGHDT and YYEEEE. The germline V and J ends were trimmed by 0 bases and 4 bases, with 8 bases remaining between them. CDR3 length: 13 residues. In DNA, the CDR3 is TGTGCCAGCAGCTTGGGGACAGTATACGAGCAGTACTTC. It translates to CASSLGTVYEQYF.

This clonotype was recorded a few times. The CDR3 DNA reads as TGCGCCAGCAGCCTACAGGGAGAAGGCGAGCAGTACTTC. Translation: CASSLQGEGEQYF. The chain recombines TRBV5-1 with TRBJ2-7; weak D call: TRBD1 (6 bases). The CDR3 length is 13 residues. Trimming shortened V by 4 bases and J by 6 bases, and 14 bases separated the two germline ends. Germline lookup yields CDR1 SGHRS and CDR2 YFSETQ.

J is TRBJ2-3 and V is TRBV23-1, with 8 bases lining up with TRBD2. TRBV23-1 belongs to the ORF category, with a function that is uncertain. The CDR3 consists of 15 residues. J was trimmed by 1 base and V by 8 bases; bases with no gene match: 8. The CDR3 loop is CASSERGPGTDTQYF. The DNA for the CDR3 is TGCGCCAGCTCGGAGCGGGGGCCAGGCACAGATACGCAGTATTTT.

The chain links TRBV3-1 to TRBJ1-5; 10 nucleotides line up with TRBD1. This CDR3 contains 15 residues. V dropped 4 bases and J dropped 5; count of bases not matched to a gene: 5. Germline V gene sequence: CDR1 LGHDT, CDR2 YNNKEL (reference sequence). The CDR3: CASSRGDRGYQPQHF. The CDR3 region has the DNA TGTGCCAGCAGCCGGGGGGACAGGGGATATCAGCCCCAGCATTTT. The full variable domain, rest sourced from reference TRBV3-1 and TRBJ1-5, is DTAVSQTPKYLVTQMGNDKSIKCEQNLGHDTMYWYKQDSKKFLKIMFSYNNKELIINETVPNRFSPKSPDKAHLNLHINSLELGDSAVYFCASSRGDRGYQPQHFGDGTRLSIL.

This clonotype occurred a few times. V and J are TRBV6-5 and TRBJ2-7; 11 bases map to TRBD1. Germline CDR1 reads MNHEY; CDR2 reads SVGAGI. This CDR3 region has 15 residues. The V gene end was trimmed by 2 bases and the J gene end by 3 bases; junction bases not matched to a gene: 3. The CDR3 sequence is CASSYKGTGGYEQYF. CDR3 coding DNA: TGTGCCAGCAGTTACAAAGGGACAGGGGGCTACGAGCAGTACTTC.

This clonotype appeared many times. The chain has TRBV7-6 and TRBJ2-1; D assignment may be TRBD1 or TRBD2 (5 bases each). CDR1 and CDR2 from the germline V gene are SGHVS and FNYEAQ. This CDR3 comprises 17 residues. Trimming shortened V by 0 bases and J by 2 bases, and 14 bases separated the two germline ends. CDR3 loop: CASSLAGPWSAYNEQFF. CDR3 in DNA: TGTGCCAGCAGCTTAGCGGGACCCTGGAGTGCCTACAATGAGCAGTTCTTC.

V is TRBV7-2 and J is TRBJ1-1, with D hard to call. CDR1 SGHTA and CDR2 FQGNSA come from the germline V gene. This CDR3 is 15 amino acids long. The V and J ends lost 0 bases and 2 bases respectively, with 10 bases between them. CDR3 in amino acids: CASSLAAVPNTEAFF. As DNA, the CDR3 is TGTGCCAGCAGCTTAGCGGCGGTCCCCAACACTGAAGCTTTCTTT.

This clonotype was seen more than once but under ten times. The rearrangement uses TRBV29-1 and TRBJ2-2; no reliable D call. V lost 2 bases, J lost 0 bases, and 4 bases lay in between. The CDR3 runs 13 residues. Germline V gene data show CDR1 as SQVTM and CDR2 as ANQGSEA. The CDR3 region has the DNA TGCAGCGTTGAACCAACGAACACCGGGGAGCTGTTTTTT. Amino acids: CSVEPTNTGELFF.